The next 17 T cell receptor beta chains were all read from a single sample in a study of T cells expressing NK-cell markers. TCRdb re-analyzed the 5' RACE reads; it lists each CDR3 protein once, without DNA. This table holds about 300,000 distinct CDR3 sequences. Sequencing used blood T cells: a sorted CD56 or NKG2C T cell subset, CD4+ or CD8+ T cells, or bulk PBMC T cells (not recorded which). All receptors derive from a woman between 18 and 75 years old in good health.

The chain joins TRBV19 to TRBJ2-1. The CDR3 totals 14 residues. Germline V CDR1 and CDR2: LNHDA, SQIVND (reference sequence). CDR3 loop: CASRERNSYNEQFF.

CDR3 residues: CSVVPGLAGTQETQYF. The chain recombines TRBV29-1 with TRBJ2-5; absent DNA, TCRdb's TRBD2 call cannot be checked. Germline CDR1 and CDR2: SQVTM and ANQGSEA. This CDR3 spans 16 amino acids.

The CDR3: CAISATGAEGELFF. The chain couples TRBV10-3 to TRBJ2-2; there is no DNA to check the TCRdb D call of TRBD1. This CDR3 region has 14 residues. Germline loops: CDR1 ENHRY, CDR2 SYGVKD.

The chain recombines TRBV12-3 or TRBV12-4 with TRBJ1-3. CDR3 length equals 14 residues. Here the CDR3 reads CASSLGSQRNTIYF.

The J gene is TRBJ2-2, the V gene TRBV5-1; TCRdb returns TRBD1, unconfirmable since there is no DNA. The CDR3 extends over 16 amino acids. Germline values: CDR1 SGHRS, CDR2 YFSETQ. Here the CDR3 reads CASSPMYQGNTGELFF.

This chain links TRBV10-1 with TRBJ1-1; TCRdb's D gene call, TRBD1, goes unchecked for lack of DNA. Germline V CDR1 and CDR2: WNHNN, SYGVQD (reference sequence). This CDR3 comprises 16 residues. CDR3 loop: CASSGTGGGLRTEAFF.

CDR3: CASSPETTAGVSPLHF. The chain links TRBV6-1 to TRBJ1-6; lacking DNA, the TRBD1 call made by TCRdb goes unchecked. Germline assignment: CDR1 MNHNS and CDR2 SASEGT. CDR3 length: 16 amino acids.

J is TRBJ2-3 and V is TRBV9; TCRdb selects TRBD1, and the lack of DNA leaves this call unchecked. The germline V gene has CDR1 SGDLS and CDR2 YYNGEE. This CDR3 spans 17 amino acids. CDR3 amino acids: CASSVRADPLSTDTQYF.

The rearrangement uses TRBV12-3 or TRBV12-4 and TRBJ2-1; no DNA is available, so the TRBD1 call from TCRdb remains unchecked. The CDR3 is made up of 15 amino acids. CDR3 protein: CASSLYGRAVNEQFF.

This rearrangement joins TRBV5-6 to TRBJ1-1. Germline V gene data show CDR1 as SGHDT and CDR2 as YYEEEE. This CDR3 contains 15 residues. The CDR3 spells CASSRGGRRDTEAFF.

CDR3 loop: CASSHDRTYGYTF. The V call is TRBV7-9, the J call TRBJ1-2; checking the TCRdb D call of TRBD1 is not possible without DNA. The CDR3 is 13 residues long. The V gene's germline CDR1 is SEHNR and CDR2 FQNEAQ (reference sequence).

This CDR3 is CATRTGRRTGELFF. V is TRBV19 and J is TRBJ2-2; TCRdb reports TRBD1, a call that lacks DNA to check it against. Germline V CDR1 and CDR2: LNHDA, SQIVND (reference sequence). The CDR3 is 14 amino acids.

This rearrangement joins TRBV7-2 to TRBJ2-1. The CDR3 sequence is 11 residues long. Germline lookup yields CDR1 SGHTA and CDR2 FQGNSA. The chain's CDR3 is CASSLANEQFF.

The chain combines TRBV5-1 with TRBJ2-1; the TRBD2 assignment by TCRdb is unverifiable without DNA. This CDR3 has 16 amino acids. Germline V CDR1 and CDR2: SGHRS, YFSETQ. The CDR3 region is CASSYLAGDSYNEQFF.

The V and J genes are TRBV28 and TRBJ2-3; absent DNA, TCRdb's TRBD2 call cannot be checked. The CDR3 has 15 residues. Germline V gives CDR1 MDHEN, CDR2 SYDVKM. CDR3 in amino acids: CAANLRGRDTDTQYF.

V is TRBV5-1 and J is TRBJ2-2. Germline V gives CDR1 SGHRS, CDR2 YFSETQ. This CDR3 has 14 residues. The CDR3 spells CASSPDPNTGELFF.

J is TRBJ1-2 and V is TRBV20-1; TCRdb's D call of TRBD1 is untestable without DNA. Germline V gene sequence: CDR1 DFQATT, CDR2 SNEGSKA (reference sequence). CDR3 size: 14 residues. CDR3 sequence reads: CSARRDRESYGYTF.